Described below is a single TCR beta chain sequence and its context. This sample is drawn from a study of molecular identifiers for immune sequencing clone quantification. The germline gives CDR1 SGHAT, CDR2 FQNNGV. J was trimmed by 2 bases and V by 6 bases; bases with no gene match: 11. CDR3 length: 16 residues. TCRdb recomputed calls from the PCR reads with MiXCR, one row per CDR3 protein. The sample contains more than 300,000 distinct CDR3 sequences, over 20% of which appear only once. The receptor's source is a human donor in good health. Some libraries in this study had Jurkat cell RNA spiked in. Sequences were obtained from naive CD8+ T cells from blood, with Jurkat cell RNA spiked in. This sample's subset: FACS-sorted CD8+CD4-CCR7+CD45RA+ naive T cells. The chain uses TRBV11-2 and TRBJ2-3; 7 bases map to TRBD2. CDR3 in DNA: TGTGCCAGCAGAGATACTAGCGAGATGGTCACAGATACGCAGTATTTT. This codes for CASRDTSEMVTDTQYF.